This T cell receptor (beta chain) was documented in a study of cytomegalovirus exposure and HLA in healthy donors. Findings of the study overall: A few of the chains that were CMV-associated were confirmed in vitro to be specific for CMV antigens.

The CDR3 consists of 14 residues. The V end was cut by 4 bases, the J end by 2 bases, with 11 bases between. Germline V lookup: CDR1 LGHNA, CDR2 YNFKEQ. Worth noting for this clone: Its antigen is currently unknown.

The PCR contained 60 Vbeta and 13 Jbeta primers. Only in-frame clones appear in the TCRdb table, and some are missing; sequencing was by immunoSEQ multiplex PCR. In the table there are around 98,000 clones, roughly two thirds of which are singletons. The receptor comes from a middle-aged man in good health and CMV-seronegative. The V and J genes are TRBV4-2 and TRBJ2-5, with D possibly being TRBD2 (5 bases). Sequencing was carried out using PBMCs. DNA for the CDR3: TGTGCCAGCAGCCGAGGAGGTGAACAAGAGACCCAGTACTTC. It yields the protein CASSRGGEQETQYF.